This T cell receptor (beta chain) was sequenced during a study of shared clonotypes between healthy human individuals. Naive CD45RA+ and memory CD45RA-negative subsets were split from CD4+ cells. Study-level results: Compared with memory subsets, naive subsets generally had larger estimated richness.

TCRdb's copy holds only in-frame clones and misses some; the assay was immunoSEQ multiplex PCR. The sample carries fewer than 850,000 clones, less than 80% recorded once. With respect to this clone: The antigen is not known.

This CDR3 spans 13 amino acids. Germline CDR1 reads MRHNA; CDR2 reads SNTAGT. Trimming cost V 5 bases and J 4 bases; bases outside gene matches: 4. This sequence originates from a woman aged 25-40 years in good health. The V and J genes are TRBV6-4 and TRBJ1-2; the match to TRBD1 covers 7 bases. The source material was memory CD4+ T cells sorted from blood. Indicated subset: CD45RA-negative fraction. CDR3 coding DNA: TGTGCCAGCAGTAGACAGGGTAGCTATGGCTACACCTTC. Its protein product is CASSRQGSYGYTF.